A selection of T cell receptor beta chains follows, all from one sample in a study of monozygotic twins with inflammatory bowel disease. TCRdb reprocessed the 5' RACE reads, with one entry per CDR3 protein and no DNA. Its table lists more than 300,000 distinct CDR3 sequences. Specimen: blood. These receptors all come from a human donor with ulcerative colitis or Crohn's disease, or a healthy co-twin of an affected twin (not recorded which). Both conserved end residues are part of each CDR3. Fields, in order: V gene, clone size, J gene, CDR3 protein. A row's size may be missing; if present it is once, few, many or a size class.

TRBV20-1	NA	TRBJ2-5	CSAPPRQNQETQYF
TRBV28	NA	TRBJ2-6	CASQTGTGANVLTF
TRBV6-1	NA	TRBJ2-1	CASTKGTGLNEQFF
TRBV12-3/TRBV12-4	NA	TRBJ2-6	CASSFGRGAPGANVLTF
TRBV7-2	NA	TRBJ1-4	CASSRIIQGGKLFF
TRBV5-6	NA	TRBJ2-2	CASSLEGTDLNTGELFF
TRBV7-7	NA	TRBJ2-2	CASSHPPGSESVGELFF
TRBV25-1	NA	TRBJ2-2	CASSPDRGQPGELFF
TRBV12-3/TRBV12-4	NA	TRBJ2-7	CASSLVGVLGGQYF
TRBV7-2	NA	TRBJ1-5	CASSLVADYSNQPQHF
TRBV5-1	NA	TRBJ2-7	CASSLEQGHHEQYF
TRBV12-3/TRBV12-4	NA	TRBJ2-7	CASSLDREIAEQYF
TRBV7-8	NA	TRBJ1-1	CASSLVRGVEAFF
TRBV5-1	NA	TRBJ2-3	CASSLFAGAPSTDTQYF
TRBV7-2	NA	TRBJ1-3	CASSLGTDSGNTIYF
TRBV7-3	NA	TRBJ1-2	CASSLTGTGVGYTF
TRBV9	NA	TRBJ2-7	CASSAHPQGYEQYF
TRBV4-3	NA	TRBJ2-5	CASSRWTEETQYF
TRBV25-1	NA	TRBJ2-7	CASSWAGADEQYF
TRBV7-2	medium-sized	TRBJ1-4	CASSPQGEKLFF
TRBV9	NA	TRBJ2-7	CASSAGTGTYEQYF
TRBV6-6	NA	TRBJ1-5	CASSYGAEPQHF
TRBV5-6	NA	TRBJ2-5	CASSLSLLETQYF
TRBV20-1	NA	TRBJ1-3	CSAFGRSGNTIYF
TRBV11-2	NA	TRBJ2-7	CASSLVRLAGKQYF
TRBV15	NA	TRBJ2-5	CATSERRETQYF
TRBV20-1	NA	TRBJ1-5	CSARGTGIGNQPQHF
TRBV5-1	NA	TRBJ2-7	CASSPDRDRSYEQYF
TRBV14	NA	TRBJ1-2	CASSPDGSLTSYGYTF
TRBV30	NA	TRBJ2-2	CAWGGQGNTGELFF
TRBV25-1	NA	TRBJ2-7	CASSDVGQDLSYEQYF
TRBV11-2	NA	TRBJ1-4	CASSFSGAHEKLFF